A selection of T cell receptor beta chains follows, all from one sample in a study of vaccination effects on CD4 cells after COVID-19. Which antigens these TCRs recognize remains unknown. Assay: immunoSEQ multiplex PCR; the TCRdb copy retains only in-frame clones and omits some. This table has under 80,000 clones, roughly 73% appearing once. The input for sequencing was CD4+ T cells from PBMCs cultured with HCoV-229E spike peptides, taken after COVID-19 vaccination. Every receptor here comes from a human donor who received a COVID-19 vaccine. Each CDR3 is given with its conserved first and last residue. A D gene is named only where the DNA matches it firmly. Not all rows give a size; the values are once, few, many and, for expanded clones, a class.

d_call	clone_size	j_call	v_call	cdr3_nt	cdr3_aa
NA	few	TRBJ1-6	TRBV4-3	TGCGCCAGCAGCCAAGAGGGCCAAAATTCACCCCTCCACTTT	CASSQEGQNSPLHF
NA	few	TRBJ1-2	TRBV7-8	TGTGCCAGCAGCTTAGTAAGGAAGGGGATTAACTATGGCTACACCTTC	CASSLVRKGINYGYTF
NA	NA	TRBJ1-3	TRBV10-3	TGTGCCATCGGAAGGGACTTTTCTGGAAACACCATATATTTT	CAIGRDFSGNTIYF
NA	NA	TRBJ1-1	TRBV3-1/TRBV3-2	TGTGCCAGCAGCCCTCGGAACACTGAAGCTTTCTTT	CASSPRNTEAFF
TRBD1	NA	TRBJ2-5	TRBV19	TGTGCCAGTAACAGCCGGGACAGACTAGAGACCCAGTACTTC	CASNSRDRLETQYF
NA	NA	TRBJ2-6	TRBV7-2	TGTGCCAGCAGCTTTACCGGGATATCGGGGGCCAACGTCCTGACTTTC	CASSFTGISGANVLTF
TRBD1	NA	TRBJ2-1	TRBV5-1	TGCGCCAGCAGCCCAATGGGACAGGGATTGGTCAATGAGCAGTTCTTC	CASSPMGQGLVNEQFF
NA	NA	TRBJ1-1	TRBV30	TGTGCCTGGAGGAAGGACAGCGAAGCTTTCTTT	CAWRKDSEAFF
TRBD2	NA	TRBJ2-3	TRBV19	TGTGCCAGTAGTATTGGGCCTAGCGGGGGCTATAGCACAGATACGCAGTATTTT	CASSIGPSGGYSTDTQYF
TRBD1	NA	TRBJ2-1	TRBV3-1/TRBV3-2	TGTGCCAGCAGCCCCCGGGACAGGGGGAACAATGAGCAGTTCTTC	CASSPRDRGNNEQFF
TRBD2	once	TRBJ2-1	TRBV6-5	TGTGCCAGCAGGGTCGCGGGGGGGCCCTACAATGAGCAGTTCTTC	CASRVAGGPYNEQFF
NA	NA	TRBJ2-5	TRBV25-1	TGTGCCAGCAGTGAACTGGGGACCAGAGAGACCCAGTACTTC	CASSELGTRETQYF
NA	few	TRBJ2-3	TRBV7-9	TGTGCCAGCAGCTACCTAGCCTCAGATACGCAGTATTTT	CASSYLASDTQYF
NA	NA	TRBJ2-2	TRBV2	TGTGCCAGCAATAGTCAGGGGAACACCGGGGAGCTGTTTTTT	CASNSQGNTGELFF
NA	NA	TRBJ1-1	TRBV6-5	TGTGCCAGCTTTTCCTTCCTGAACACTGAAGCTTTCTTT	CASFSFLNTEAFF
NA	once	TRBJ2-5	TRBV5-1	TGCGCCAGCAGCCAGCCTCAGAGCATGGGGACCCAGTACTTC	CASSQPQSMGTQYF
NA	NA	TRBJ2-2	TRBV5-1	TGCGCCAGCAGCTTGGGGCATGTCGGGGGATCCGGGGAGCTGTTTTTT	CASSLGHVGGSGELFF
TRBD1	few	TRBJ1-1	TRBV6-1	TGTGCCAGCAGTGATCTGGACAGGGGTTATTCTGAAGCTTTCTTT	CASSDLDRGYSEAFF
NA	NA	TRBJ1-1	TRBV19	TGTGCCAGTCAGCAAGGCAGGGGAAAAGATACTGAAGCTTTCTTT	CASQQGRGKDTEAFF
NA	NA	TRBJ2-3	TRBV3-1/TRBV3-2	TGTGCCAGCAGCCTGCGGACTGGTTCAGATACGCAGTATTTT	CASSLRTGSDTQYF
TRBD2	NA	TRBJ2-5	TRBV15	TGTGCCACCAGCAGAGATGCTAGCGGGGCGTACCAAGAGACCCAGTACTTC	CATSRDASGAYQETQYF
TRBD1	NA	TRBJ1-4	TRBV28	TGTGCCAGCAGCAACAGGGGGCGGGATGAAAAACTGTTTTTT	CASSNRGRDEKLFF
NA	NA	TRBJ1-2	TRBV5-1	TGCGCCAGCAGGCCTACCGGACAGCTCTATGGCTACACCTTC	CASRPTGQLYGYTF
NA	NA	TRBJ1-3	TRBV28	TGTGCCAGCATACCTAGCTCTGGAAACACCATATATTTT	CASIPSSGNTIYF
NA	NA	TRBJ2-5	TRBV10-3	TGTGCCACGAGGACAGAACTGGAGACCCAGTACTTC	CATRTELETQYF
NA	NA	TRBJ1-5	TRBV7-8	TGTGCCAGCAGCTTAGAGGCAGGTAGCAATCAGCCCCAGCATTTT	CASSLEAGSNQPQHF
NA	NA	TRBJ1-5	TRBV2	TGTGCCAGCAGTGCAGCAAATAGCAATCAGCCCCAGCATTTT	CASSAANSNQPQHF
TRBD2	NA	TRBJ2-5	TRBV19	TGTGCCAGTAGTAACCCTAGCGGGGGGGCCGCGGAGCTCCAGTACTTC	CASSNPSGGAAELQYF
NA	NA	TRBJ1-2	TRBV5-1	TGCGCCAGCAGCTTGTCGGGGGACGCCTATGGCTACACCTTC	CASSLSGDAYGYTF
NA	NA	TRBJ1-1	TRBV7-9	TGTGCCAGCAGCTTCGCAGGTGGGAACACTGAAGCTTTCTTT	CASSFAGGNTEAFF
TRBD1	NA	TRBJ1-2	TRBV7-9	TGTGCCAGCAGCTTAGGGGGACAGGGAGGGAATGGCTACACCTTC	CASSLGGQGGNGYTF
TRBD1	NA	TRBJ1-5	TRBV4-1	TGCGCCAGCAGCCAAGATTTCAATAGGGACAGACGACCCCGTAGCAATCAGCCCCAGCATTTT	CASSQDFNRDRRPRSNQPQHF
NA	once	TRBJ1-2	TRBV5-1	TGCGCCAGCAGCTTGCTGACGTCGCTTAGCTATGGCTACACCTTC	CASSLLTSLSYGYTF
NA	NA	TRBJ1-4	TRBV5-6	TGTGCCAGCAGCTTGGGCGGGACGGCTAATGAAAAACTGTTTTTT	CASSLGGTANEKLFF
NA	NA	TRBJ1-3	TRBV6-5	TGTGCCAGCAGCCGGACGGGGGCCGACGGAAACACCATATATTTT	CASSRTGADGNTIYF
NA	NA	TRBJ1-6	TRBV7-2	TGTGCCAGCAGCTCTATGGGGGCCGCCCTTGGGTCACCCCTCCACTTT	CASSSMGAALGSPLHF
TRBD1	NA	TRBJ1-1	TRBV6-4	TGTGCCAGCAGCCGGGACAGGGTGAACACTGAAGCTTTCTTT	CASSRDRVNTEAFF
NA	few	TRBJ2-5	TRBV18	TGTGCCAGCTCATTTACAGGGATCCGGGAGACCCAGTACTTC	CASSFTGIRETQYF
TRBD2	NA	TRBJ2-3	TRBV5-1	TGCGCCAGCAGCGCCCGCGAGCGGGGGAGCACAGATACGCAGTATTTT	CASSARERGSTDTQYF
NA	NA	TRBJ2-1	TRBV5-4	TGTGCCAGCAGCCTCCCCCCCGGACAGAGCTCCTACAATGAGCAGTTCTTC	CASSLPPGQSSYNEQFF
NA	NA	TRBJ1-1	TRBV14	TGTGCCAGCAGCCAAGAAGCAAGAACAAGTGAAGCTTTCTTT	CASSQEARTSEAFF
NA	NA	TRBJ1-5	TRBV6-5	TGTGCCAGCAGACGGACCAGGGGTGAGCCCCAGCATTTT	CASRRTRGEPQHF
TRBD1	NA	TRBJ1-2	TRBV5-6	TGTGCCAGCAGCCCTCCACAGGGGGCCTCAGAATTCTATGGCTACACCTTC	CASSPPQGASEFYGYTF
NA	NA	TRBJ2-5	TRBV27	TGTGCCAGCACTTCAGCCGGGACGTCGTCGACCCAGTACTTC	CASTSAGTSSTQYF
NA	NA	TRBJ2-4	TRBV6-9	TGTGCCAGCAGTTATATGGACACAACTTCGATTCAGTACTTC	CASSYMDTTSIQYF
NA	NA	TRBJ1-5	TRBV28	TGTGCCAGCAGCCTACGGGACGGACCCATGGGCAATCAGCCCCAGCATTTT	CASSLRDGPMGNQPQHF
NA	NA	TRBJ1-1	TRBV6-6	TGTGCCAGCAGTCAATCACCGGACTGGAACACTGAAGCTTTCTTT	CASSQSPDWNTEAFF
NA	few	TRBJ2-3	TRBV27	TGTGCCAGCAGCCCCGGGGGCGGGGGCACAGATACGCAGTATTTT	CASSPGGGGTDTQYF
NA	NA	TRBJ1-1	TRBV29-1	TGCAGCGCCCCAGACGGGAGCACTGAAGCTTTCTTT	CSAPDGSTEAFF
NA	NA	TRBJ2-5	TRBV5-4	TGTGCCAGCAGTCCCGTAGGGGGGGAGACCCAGTACTTC	CASSPVGGETQYF
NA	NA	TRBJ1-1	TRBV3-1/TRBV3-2	TGTGCCAGCAGCCGCGGACAGATGAACACTGAAGCTTTCTTT	CASSRGQMNTEAFF
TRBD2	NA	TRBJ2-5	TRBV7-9	TGTGCCAGCAGCTTAATAGGAGCGGGGGGTAAAGAGACCCAGTACTTC	CASSLIGAGGKETQYF